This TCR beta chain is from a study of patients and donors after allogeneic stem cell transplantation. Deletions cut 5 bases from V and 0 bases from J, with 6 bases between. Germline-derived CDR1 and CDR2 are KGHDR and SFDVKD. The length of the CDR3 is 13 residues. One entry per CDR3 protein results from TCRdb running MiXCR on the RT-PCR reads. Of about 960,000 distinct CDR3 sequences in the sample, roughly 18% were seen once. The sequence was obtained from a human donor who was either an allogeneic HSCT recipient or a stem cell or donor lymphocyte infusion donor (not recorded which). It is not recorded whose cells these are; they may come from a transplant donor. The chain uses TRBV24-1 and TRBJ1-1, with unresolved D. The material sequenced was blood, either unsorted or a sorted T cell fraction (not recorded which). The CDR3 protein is CATSGPMNTEAFF. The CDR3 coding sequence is TGTGCCACCAGTGGCCCTATGAACACTGAAGCTTTCTTT.